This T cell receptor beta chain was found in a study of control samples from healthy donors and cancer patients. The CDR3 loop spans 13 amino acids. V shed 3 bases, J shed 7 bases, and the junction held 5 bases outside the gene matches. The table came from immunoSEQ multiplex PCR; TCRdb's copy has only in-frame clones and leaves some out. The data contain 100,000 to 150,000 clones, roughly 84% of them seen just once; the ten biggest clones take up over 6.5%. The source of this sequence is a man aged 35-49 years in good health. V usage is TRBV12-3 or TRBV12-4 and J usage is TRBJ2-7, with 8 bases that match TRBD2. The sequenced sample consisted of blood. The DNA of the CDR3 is TGTGCCAGCAGTTTGGGCCCTAGCGGGGAGCAGTACTTC. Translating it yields CASSLGPSGEQYF.